The entry below describes one T cell receptor beta chain. Its antigen is still unknown. A single record per CDR3 protein comes from TCRdb applying MiXCR to the reads. The sample consists of 150,000 to 200,000 distinct CDR3 sequences, about 21% of them appearing once. This specimen belongs to a study of T cell repertoires in cytomegalovirus infection. For the study at large: In public TCR beta signatures, there were indications of both CMV infection and matching HLA type.

Overall study results and limits: HLA-C-restricted CMV clonotypes gave the most frequent clonotype in two of eight donors.

Per germline, CDR1 MNHEY and CDR2 SVGEGT. This CDR3 region has 13 residues. The germline V and J ends were trimmed by 7 bases and 1 base, with 10 bases remaining between them. The sequenced material came from PBMCs. The rearrangement links TRBV6-2 or TRBV6-3 to TRBJ1-1, with a possible D match to TRBD1 (5 bases). The sequence came from a human donor in good health (CMV status not recorded). Some clones in this sample may be carry-over from other donors' samples. CDR3 bases: TGTGCCAGCACGGGGACGGCGAACACTGAAGCTTTCTTT. This sequence encodes CASTGTANTEAFF.